Presented here are 14 T cell receptor beta chains from one specimen sequenced in a study of shared clonotypes between healthy human individuals. Assay: immunoSEQ multiplex PCR; the TCRdb copy retains only in-frame clones and omits some. In the table there are about 480,000 clones, roughly 79% of which are singletons. The sequencing input was PBMCs. The receptors were sampled from a woman between 40 and 55 years old in good health. Some clones in this sample may be carry-over from other donors' samples.

The chain links TRBV30 to TRBJ1-2; no clear D gene. The CDR3 covers 13 residues. Looked up from germline, CDR1 is GTSNPN and CDR2 is SVGIG (reference sequence). Trimming removed 2 bases at V and 7 bases at J, with 14 bases between. The CDR3 here is CAWSLGPTAGYTF. The DNA for the CDR3 is TGTGCCTGGAGTTTAGGTCCAACGGCTGGCTACACCTTC. The variable domain in full, with the rest retrieved from reference TRBV30 and TRBJ1-2, is SQTIHQWPATLVQPVGSPLSLECTVEGTSNPNLYWYRQAAGRGLQLLFYSVGIGQISSEVPQNLSASRPQDRQFILSSKKLLLSDSGFYLCAWSLGPTAGYTFGSGTRLTVV.

This chain joins TRBV6-1 and TRBJ1-2, with 9 bases identical to TRBD1. V shed 5 bases, J shed 8 bases, and the junction held 0 bases outside the gene matches. There are 11 residues in the CDR3. Germline CDR1 MNHNS, CDR2 SASEGT. The CDR3: CASSTGGGYTF. The CDR3 DNA reads as TGTGCCAGCAGTACAGGGGGCGGCTACACCTTC.

This clone was counted a single time. This sequence joins TRBV2 and TRBJ2-2, with D tentatively TRBD2 (6 bases). With 7 bases removed from V and 3 bases from J, the gap between germline ends came to 15 bases. CDR3 size: 15 residues. The germline CDR1 and CDR2 sequences are SNHLY and FYNNEI. The CDR3 sequence: CASTPREIHTGELFF. The CDR3 DNA follows: TGTGCCAGCACCCCGCGGGAAATCCACACCGGGGAGCTGTTTTTT.

The chain employs TRBV11-2 and TRBJ2-2; the match to TRBD1 covers 10 bases. CDR3 size: 17 residues. V dropped 3 bases and J dropped 6; count of bases not matched to a gene: 10. The germline V gene encodes CDR1 SGHAT and CDR2 FQNNGV. CDR3 residues: CASSFPTRDRGSGELFF. For the CDR3, the DNA is TGTGCCAGCAGCTTCCCCACCCGGGACAGGGGTTCCGGGGAGCTGTTTTTT.

This sequence joins TRBV10-2 and TRBJ2-1, with D perhaps TRBD2 (6 bases). Germline V CDR1 and CDR2: WSHSY, SAAADI. The ends were cut back, 7 bases at V and 2 bases at J, with 9 bases in the middle. CDR3 length: 13 amino acids. The CDR3 loop reads CASKSGPYNEQFF. CDR3 nucleotides: TGCGCCAGCAAAAGCGGGCCCTACAATGAGCAGTTCTTC.

This clone was counted a few times. This chain connects TRBV28 to TRBJ2-7; 15 bases are shared with TRBD2. The CDR3 consists of 14 residues. The junction had 3 bases not matched to a gene; V was cut back by 6 bases and J by 6 bases. The germline gives CDR1 MDHEN, CDR2 SYDVKM. The CDR3 protein is CASRAGLAGGEQYF. DNA for the CDR3: TGTGCCAGCAGGGCGGGACTAGCGGGAGGCGAGCAGTACTTC.

The chain is built from TRBV4-1 and TRBJ1-5; a weak D match, TRBD1 (5 bases). The CDR3 is made up of 16 amino acids. The V end lost 1 base, the J end lost 9 bases, and 19 bases lay between the germline ends. The germline gives CDR1 MGHRA, CDR2 YSYEKL. CDR3 sequence: CASSQGGGGTFGPQHF. For the CDR3, the DNA is TGCGCCAGCAGCCAAGGGGGGGGAGGGACCTTTGGGCCCCAGCATTTT.

V is TRBV30 and J is TRBJ2-5; 7 bases are a match to TRBD1. Judging by the DNA end, TRBJ2-7 fits better; the J call may be wrong. From germline, CDR1 is GTSNPN and CDR2 SVGIG (reference sequence). The CDR3 runs 14 residues. The CDR3 region is CAWSPDRELYEQYF. The CDR3 region has the DNA TGTGCCTGGAGCCCCGACAGGGAACTCTACGAGCAGTACTTC.

The chain carries TRBV27 and TRBJ2-5; D remains unclear. Germline values: CDR1 MNHEY, CDR2 SMNVEV (reference sequence). Trimming pared 2 bases from V and 2 bases from J, leaving 6 bases between. The CDR3 spans 13 residues. The CDR3 sequence: CASSLRQQETQYF. In DNA form, the CDR3 reads TGTGCCAGCAGTTTACGTCAGCAAGAGACCCAGTACTTC.

In its sample, this clone was seen many times. V usage is TRBV10-2 and J usage is TRBJ1-1, with 7 bases aligning to TRBD1. This CDR3 comprises 15 residues. Trimming at V came to 3 bases and at J to 1 base, leaving 5 bases not matched to a gene. Germline assignment: CDR1 WSHSY and CDR2 SAAADI. CDR3 loop: CASSDPRQGNTEAFF. CDR3 nucleotides: TGCGCCAGCAGTGATCCTAGACAGGGGAACACTGAAGCTTTCTTT.

J is TRBJ2-5 and V is TRBV7-2; D not certain. V lost 3 bases and J lost 5, with 13 bases in between. This CDR3 contains 14 residues. In germline, CDR1 is SGHTA, CDR2 FQGNSA. CDR3 protein: CASSFASSAETQYF. CDR3 nucleotide sequence: TGTGCCAGCAGCTTTGCTAGTTCGGCGGAGACCCAGTACTTC.

This clone was seen more than once but under ten times. This likely came from a read error, as a far larger clone is one base away. Other DNA sequences in this specimen translate into the identical CDR3. The V gene is TRBV2, the J gene TRBJ2-2, with 12 nucleotides matching TRBD1. From germline, CDR1 is SNHLY and CDR2 FYNNEI. The ends lost 8 bases at V and 4 bases at J; junction bases unmatched: 8. The CDR3 consists of 16 residues. The CDR3 DNA follows: TGTGCCAGCTCCGGGACAGGGGGCGGTCTCACCGGGGAGCTGTTTTTT. It is translated as CASSGTGGGLTGELFF.

The chain couples TRBV4-1 to TRBJ2-5, with a tentative D call TRBD2 (6 bases). V was cut by 1 base and J by 5 bases, with 17 bases left in between. Germline-derived CDR1 and CDR2 are MGHRA and YSYEKL. The CDR3 totals 16 residues. This CDR3 is CASSQGRDGNKETQYF. The CDR3 coding sequence is TGCGCCAGCAGCCAAGGGAGGGACGGGAATAAGGAGACCCAGTACTTC.

This clone turned up a few times. This rearrangement joins TRBV1 to TRBJ2-4; TRBD2 reflects the table's D call only, with no check against the DNA. TRBV1 is designated a pseudogene. The CDR3 is made up of 14 amino acids. CDR3 in DNA: TGCACCAGCAGCCCGAGAGGGTTAAAAAACATTCAGTACTTC. Encoded protein: CTSSPRGLKNIQYF.